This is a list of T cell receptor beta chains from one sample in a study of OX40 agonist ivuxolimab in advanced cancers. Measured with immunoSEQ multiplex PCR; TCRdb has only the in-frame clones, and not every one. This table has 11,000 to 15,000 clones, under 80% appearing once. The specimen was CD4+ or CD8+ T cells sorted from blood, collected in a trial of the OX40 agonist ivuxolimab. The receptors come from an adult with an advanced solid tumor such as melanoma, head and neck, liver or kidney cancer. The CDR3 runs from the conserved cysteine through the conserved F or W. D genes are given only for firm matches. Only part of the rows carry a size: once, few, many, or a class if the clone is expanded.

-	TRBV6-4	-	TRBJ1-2	TGTGCCAGCAGTGAAGAGGAGCGGGGTACGTCTAACTATGGCTACACCTTC	CASSEEERGTSNYGYTF
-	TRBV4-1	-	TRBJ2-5	TGCGCCAGCAGCCACAGCACAGGGTACCAAGAGACCCAGTACTTC	CASSHSTGYQETQYF
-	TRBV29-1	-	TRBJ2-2	TGCAGCGTGCTCAGGACCGACACGAACACCGGGGAGCTGTTTTTT	CSVLRTDTNTGELFF
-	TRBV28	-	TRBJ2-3	TGTGCCAGCAGTAAGAAGGGGGGGCTGCGCACAGATACGCAGTATTTT	CASSKKGGLRTDTQYF
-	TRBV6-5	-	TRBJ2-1	TGTGCCAGCAGCCCTAATTACAATGAGCAGTTCTTC	CASSPNYNEQFF
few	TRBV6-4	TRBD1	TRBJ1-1	TGTGCCAGCAGTGATCTCGGACAGGAAACAGAAGCTTTCTTT	CASSDLGQETEAFF
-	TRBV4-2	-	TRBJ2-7	TGTGCCAGCAGCCAAGATACCACCTACGAGCAGTACTTC	CASSQDTTYEQYF
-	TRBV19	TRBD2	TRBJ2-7	TGTGCCAGTAGGCCCGGGGGACTAGCGGGAGGACGTTTCTCCTACGAGCAGTACTTC	CASRPGGLAGGRFSYEQYF
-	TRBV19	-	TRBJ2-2	TGTGCCAGTAGTATAAAGTGCCGGGAGCTGTTTTTT	CASSIKCRELFF
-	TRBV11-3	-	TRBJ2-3	TGTGCCAGCAGCCCCCTCCATAGGGCCACAGATACGCAGTATTTT	CASSPLHRATDTQYF
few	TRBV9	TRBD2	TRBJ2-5	TGTGCCAGCAGCGCGCGGCTTACTAGCGGGTACCAAGAGACCCAGTACTTC	CASSARLTSGYQETQYF
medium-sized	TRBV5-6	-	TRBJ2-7	TGTGCCAGCAGCTCGTGGGATGCCTACGAGCAGTACTTC	CASSSWDAYEQYF
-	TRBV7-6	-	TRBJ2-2	TGTGCCAGCAGCCTGAATCCGGGACTTTACACCGGGGAGCTGTTTTTT	CASSLNPGLYTGELFF
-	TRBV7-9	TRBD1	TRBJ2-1	TGTGCCAGCAGCCCAACAGGGGCCTCCTACAATGAGCAGTTCTTC	CASSPTGASYNEQFF
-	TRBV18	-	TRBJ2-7	TGTGCCAGCTCACCAATTACGTTGAGACGGCGGGACCAGGGGCCCGAGGGGGGCTACGAGCAGTACTTC	CASSPITLRRRDQGPEGGYEQYF
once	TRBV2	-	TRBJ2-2	TGTGCCAGCAGTTTAGGTACTTCCGGGGAGCTGTTTTTT	CASSLGTSGELFF
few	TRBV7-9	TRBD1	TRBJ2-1	TGTGCCAGCAGCCGGGACAGCTCCTACAATGAGCAGTTCTTC	CASSRDSSYNEQFF
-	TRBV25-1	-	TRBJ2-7	TGTGCCAGCACCAACGGGATCTACGAGCAGTACTTC	CASTNGIYEQYF
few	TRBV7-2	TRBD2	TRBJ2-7	TGTGCCAGCAGCTGGACTAGCGGAGAATACGAGCAGTACTTC	CASSWTSGEYEQYF
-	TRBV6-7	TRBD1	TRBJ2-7	TGTGCCAGCAGTTCCGGACAGGGGGGGCCCTACGAGCAGTACTTC	CASSSGQGGPYEQYF
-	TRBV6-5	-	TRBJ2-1	TGTGCCAGCAGTTACAAGGGTAGCTCCTACAATGAGCAGTTCTTC	CASSYKGSSYNEQFF
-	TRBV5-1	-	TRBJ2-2	TGCGCCAGCAGCTTTGAGTATAACACCGGGGAGCTGTTTTTT	CASSFEYNTGELFF
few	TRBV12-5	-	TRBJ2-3	TGTGCTAGTGGCCAACGCACAGATACGCAGTATTTT	CASGQRTDTQYF
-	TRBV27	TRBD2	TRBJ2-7	TGTGCCAGCAGTTTAACGTGGGAGCGGGAGGCTCCCTACGAGCAGTACTTC	CASSLTWEREAPYEQYF
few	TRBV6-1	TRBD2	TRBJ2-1	TGTGCCAGCAGTGAGGGTAGCGGGAGCTACAATGAGCAGTTCTTC	CASSEGSGSYNEQFF
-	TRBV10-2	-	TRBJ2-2	TGCGCCAGCAGTGAGTTGGGCGGGGAGCTGTTTTTT	CASSELGGELFF
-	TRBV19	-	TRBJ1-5	TGTGCCAGTAGTATGTCCAGGGGCAATCAGCCCCAGCACTTT	CASSMSRGNQPQHF